Presented here are 11 T cell receptor beta chains from one specimen sequenced in a study of blood T cell repertoires in COVID-19 (dated by TCRdb to 2020 to 2022). The method behind the library was the immunoSEQ multiplex PCR assay. In TCRdb, the immuneACCESS table is reduced to in-frame sequences with V and J assigned. These tables do not hold every clone; where another copy was compared, an unresolved V gene accounts for under half, and the others remain unexplained. The sample records about 180,000 clones, around 85% of which are singletons. Roughly 6.2% of the sample lies in the top ten. The specimen sequenced was PBMCs or T cells enriched from blood (not recorded which). The origin of the receptors is a man aged 40-55 years who had recovered from COVID-19.

V is TRBV7-2 and J is TRBJ1-2; 7 bases fit TRBD1. This CDR3 is 14 amino acids long. V was pared by 4 bases and J by 2 bases, with 4 bases of the junction left unmatched. Germline CDR1 SGHTA, CDR2 FQGNSA. The CDR3 loop reads CASSSQGPNYGYTF. The CDR3 DNA follows: TGTGCCAGCAGCTCACAGGGGCCCAACTATGGCTACACCTTC.

The J gene is TRBJ2-3, the V gene TRBV5-6; 11 positions agree with TRBD2. Germline V CDR1 and CDR2: SGHDT, YYEEEE. The length of the CDR3 is 17 residues. V dropped 4 bases and J dropped 3; count of bases not matched to a gene: 10. The CDR3 loop is CASSIATSGDSTDTQYF. The CDR3, as DNA: TGTGCCAGCAGCATAGCGACTAGCGGGGATTCTACAGATACGCAGTATTTT.

This clone was recorded once. The chain couples TRBV6-8 to TRBJ2-7, with D perhaps matching TRBD1 (5 bases). From germline, CDR1 is MNHGY and CDR2 SAAAGT. The ends were cut back, 0 bases at V and 9 bases at J, with 24 bases in the middle. The CDR3 loop spans 17 amino acids. This chain's CDR3 is CASSYSSAKDTMFGQYF. The CDR3 region has the DNA TGTGCCAGCAGTTACTCGTCCGCGAAGGACACCATGTTTGGGCAGTACTTC.

The chain employs TRBV27 and TRBJ1-2, with 10 bases that match TRBD1. V was clipped by 5 bases and J by 6 bases; unmatched bases: 6. The CDR3 has 14 amino acids. CDR1 MNHEY and CDR2 SMNVEV come from the germline V gene (reference sequence). The CDR3 sequence: CASSRTGGMHGYTF. CDR3 in DNA: TGTGCCAGCAGTAGGACAGGGGGAATGCATGGCTACACCTTC.

This clone was recorded a few times. The chain joins TRBV6-5 to TRBJ1-5, with D perhaps TRBD1 (5 bases). Germline values: CDR1 MNHEY, CDR2 SVGAGI. This CDR3 spans 14 amino acids. Trimming cost V 6 bases and J 2 bases, with 11 bases left between them. CDR3 sequence: CASSQWGGNQPQHF. The CDR3 DNA follows: TGTGCCAGCAGCCAATGGGGGGGCAATCAGCCCCAGCATTTT.

The chain is built from TRBV30 and TRBJ2-3; the D gene is possibly TRBD2 (6 bases). The CDR3 has 15 residues. Looked up from germline, CDR1 is GTSNPN and CDR2 is SVGIG (reference sequence). The V end lost 5 bases, the J end lost 2 bases, and 17 bases lay between the germline ends. For the CDR3, the DNA is TGTGCCTGGTCGTTAGCGGAGTCCGTCACAGATACGCAGTATTTT. This encodes CAWSLAESVTDTQYF.

CDR3 coding DNA: TGCGCCAGCAGAATGGGACAGGGGGATGGCTACACCTTC. Translating gives CASRMGQGDGYTF. The chain carries TRBV5-1 and TRBJ1-2; 11 bases are shared with TRBD1. With V trimmed by 5 bases and J by 6 bases, 3 bases remained unmatched. This CDR3 spans 13 amino acids. CDR1 and CDR2 (germline): SGHRS, YFSETQ.

This clone was observed a handful of times. This rearrangement joins TRBV19 to TRBJ1-5; TRBD1 aligns across 7 bases. V lost 6 bases and J lost 6; bases outside the gene matches: 11. This CDR3 is built from 15 residues. The germline V gene has CDR1 LNHDA and CDR2 SQIVND (reference sequence). The chain's CDR3 is CASRPQTGTSQPQHF. DNA for the CDR3: TGTGCCAGTAGGCCGCAGACAGGGACAAGTCAGCCCCAGCATTTT.

This chain connects TRBV2 to TRBJ2-7, with 8 nucleotides matching TRBD2. Germline V CDR1 and CDR2: SNHLY, FYNNEI. This CDR3 has 14 amino acids. The ends lost 7 bases at V and 3 bases at J; junction bases unmatched: 8. This CDR3 reads CASNPRSGGYEQYF. DNA for the CDR3: TGTGCCAGCAACCCCAGAAGCGGGGGCTACGAGCAGTACTTC.

This chain links TRBV5-1 with TRBJ2-7; no firm D call. The length of the CDR3 is 12 residues. Germline lookup yields CDR1 SGHRS and CDR2 YFSETQ. Trimming pared 2 bases from V and 5 bases from J, leaving 8 bases between. Written as DNA, the CDR3 is TGCGCCAGCAGCTTCGGTGATCACGAGCAGTACTTC. Translating it yields CASSFGDHEQYF.

The rearrangement uses TRBV19 and TRBJ1-5, with D unresolved. V was trimmed by 9 bases and J by 4 bases, leaving 13 bases between them. The CDR3 runs 13 residues. Germline values: CDR1 LNHDA, CDR2 SQIVND (reference sequence). The CDR3 sequence is CASGQVRNQPQHF. The CDR3, as DNA: TGTGCCAGCGGTCAGGTCAGGAATCAGCCCCAGCATTTT.